One sample yielded the 11 T cell receptor beta chains listed below, sequenced in a study of shared clonotypes between healthy human individuals. Using immunoSEQ multiplex PCR, the repertoire was profiled, and TCRdb retains in-frame clones only, with some absent. The data contain 650,000 to 750,000 clones, roughly 78% of them seen just once; the ten biggest clones take up around 1.8%. Sequencing input: memory CD4+ T cells sorted from blood. The subset was: CD45RA-negative fraction. The receptor set was obtained from a woman aged 30 to 39 in good health.

V gene TRBV5-1 combines with J gene TRBJ2-7, with 8 positions matching TRBD2. The CDR3 has 16 residues. The germline V gene encodes CDR1 SGHRS and CDR2 YFSETQ. The V segment lost 4 bases and the J segment 2 bases; nucleotides outside the gene matches: 11. CDR3 DNA: TGCGCCAGCAGCCCTTGGACGGGGGGGAAAGCCTACGAGCAGTACTTC. Protein sequence: CASSPWTGGKAYEQYF.

The CDR3 here is CASSGAGTGVGEQYF. The DNA for the CDR3 is TGTGCCAGCAGCGGCGCCGGGACAGGGGTCGGCGAGCAGTACTTC. The chain combines TRBV9 with TRBJ2-7, with 10 bases fitting TRBD1. The V segment lost 3 bases and the J segment 6 bases; nucleotides outside the gene matches: 9. CDR1 SGDLS and CDR2 YYNGEE come from the germline V gene. The CDR3 runs 15 residues.

The chain employs TRBV5-4 and TRBJ2-1; TRBD2 is a possible D gene (5 bases). Germline CDR1 reads SGHNT; CDR2 reads YYREEE (reference sequence). The CDR3 length is 15 residues. Trimming took 4 bases from V and 2 from J, leaving 13 bases between them. Here the CDR3 reads CASSHSSTTYNEQFF. The CDR3 DNA follows: TGTGCCAGCAGCCATTCCTCGACTACCTACAATGAGCAGTTCTTC.

This chain connects TRBV2 to TRBJ2-7, with D perhaps being TRBD1 or TRBD2 (7 bases each). Trimming removed 11 bases from V and 2 bases from J, with 16 bases in between. This CDR3 has 13 residues. Looked up from germline, CDR1 is SNHLY and CDR2 is FYNNEI. The CDR3 is CAAGRGLTYEQYF. In DNA form, the CDR3 reads TGTGCCGCAGGGAGGGGGCTCACCTACGAGCAGTACTTC.

The chain carries TRBV19 and TRBJ2-7; 7 nucleotides line up with TRBD1. The germline V gene has CDR1 LNHDA and CDR2 SQIVND (reference sequence). The CDR3 totals 13 residues. V lost 5 bases and J lost 9; bases outside the gene matches: 10. Here the CDR3 DNA reads TGTGCCAGTAGTTCAGGGGGATTTGATCGGCAGTACTTC. Its translation is CASSSGGFDRQYF.

In its sample, this clone was seen a few times. Distinct nucleotide sequences in the sample also encode this CDR3. V and J are TRBV7-2 and TRBJ1-4; D gene unclear. V lost 5 bases, J lost 2 bases, and 9 bases lay in between. From germline, CDR1 is SGHTA and CDR2 FQGNSA. The CDR3 covers 14 residues. The CDR3 reads CASSLRRTNEKLFF. The CDR3 DNA reads as TGTGCCAGCAGCCTGAGGAGGACTAATGAAAAACTGTTTTTT.

The chain joins TRBV6-1 to TRBJ1-1; D not resolved. Germline loops: CDR1 MNHNS, CDR2 SASEGT. V shed 1 base and J shed 13 bases, with 16 bases lying between them. This CDR3 region has 13 residues. CDR3 residues: CASSEGIGLIGFF. As DNA, the CDR3 is TGTGCCAGCAGTGAAGGCATAGGGTTAATTGGTTTCTTT.

This chain joins TRBV20-1 and TRBJ1-2; D uncertain. CDR3 size: 11 residues. Deletions cut 3 bases from V and 4 bases from J, with 6 bases between. Germline V gene sequence: CDR1 DFQATT, CDR2 SNEGSKA (reference sequence). The CDR3 DNA follows: TGCAGTGCTAGGATCGTCTATGGCTACACCTTC. Translation gives CSARIVYGYTF.

The J gene is TRBJ2-5, the V gene TRBV28; D unresolved. Germline V gene data show CDR1 as MDHEN and CDR2 as SYDVKM. V shed 7 bases and J shed 5 bases, with 8 bases lying between them. This CDR3 comprises 11 residues. In nucleotides, the CDR3 is TGTGCCAGCATAGGATGGGAGACCCAGTACTTC. It specifies CASIGWETQYF.

V gene TRBV5-6 combines with J gene TRBJ1-4; D unresolved. The CDR3 has 12 amino acids. Deletions cut 2 bases from V and 8 bases from J, with 7 bases between. Germline-derived CDR1 and CDR2 are SGHDT and YYEEEE. The CDR3 coding sequence is TGTGCCAGCAGCTTTGGGGTGGAAAAACTGTTTTTT. Its protein product is CASSFGVEKLFF.

The gene calls are TRBV11-3 and TRBJ2-1, with TRBD2 matching over 7 bases. The CDR3 covers 15 residues. With 5 bases clipped from V and 8 bases from J, the junction kept 12 bases outside the gene matches. Germline values: CDR1 SGHNT, CDR2 YENEEA. This CDR3 reads CASSAWEGAGDEQFF. The CDR3 nucleotides are TGTGCCAGCAGCGCTTGGGAGGGAGCCGGGGATGAGCAGTTCTTC.